This T cell receptor beta chain was documented in a study of cytomegalovirus exposure and HLA in healthy donors. This clone appeared a few times. Its antigen is unknown. The study's findings and limits: One later analysis reportedly identified an Asian-associated ancestry cluster that showed fewer N-insertions than the approximately 600-donor mean. Most TCR sequences were uncommon, yet certain public TCRs appeared in many donors.

PCR was performed using 60 Vbeta and 13 Jbeta primers. Assay: immunoSEQ multiplex PCR; the TCRdb copy retains only in-frame clones and omits some. The sample has approximately 110,000 clones; over 75% are singletons. Source material: PBMCs. The clonotype was recovered from a young woman in good health and CMV-seropositive.

The CDR3 is CASSLLRTVGDEQFF. DNA of the CDR3: TGTGCCAGCAGCCTACTACGGACAGTCGGCGATGAGCAGTTCTTC. This chain joins TRBV14 and TRBJ2-1; tentative D call: TRBD1 (6 bases). Germline CDR1 SGHDN, CDR2 FVKESK. The CDR3 runs to 15 residues. Trimming took off 4 bases at V and 8 bases at J, with 18 bases between the two ends.